This T cell receptor beta chain was profiled in a study of CD8+ T cells in alopecia areata (dated by TCRdb to 2017 to 2018). Background on the whole study: Treated patients were enrolled in an open-label pilot trial of oral tofacitinib at 5 to 10 mg twice daily for moderate-to-severe alopecia areata. Patients received tofacitinib for 6 to 18 months and were then followed off drug for 6 months to check for delayed response and recurrence. The SALT score, which quantifies the percentage of affected scalp surface area, was used to measure disease severity in treated patients. High-throughput TCRbeta sequencing was used to examine T cell clonal expansion in alopecia areata in both the C3H/HeJ mouse model and human patients. On the human side, TCRbeta sequencing was run on scalp tissue and on sorted CD4+ and CD8+ peripheral blood T cells from healthy controls and from alopecia areata patients with either patchy or totalis/universalis disease. Tofacitinib-treated patients had biopsies at baseline and at 4 and 24 weeks of treatment, with a later scalp biopsy in several patients. Scalp clonality was compared among normal scalp (n=4), patchy alopecia areata scalp (n=8), and alopecia totalis/universalis scalp (n=8). RNA was extracted with the PAXgene miRNA kit for fixed scalp, the miRNeasy kit for PBMCs, and the RNeasy kit for mouse skin. Amplification of TCRbeta CDR3 regions was done by immunoSEQ multiplex PCR using 35 Vbeta forward primers and 13 Jbeta reverse primers.

About this clone itself: The target of this receptor is not known. Base qualities were left out, and no much larger clone turns up one base away.

Beyond this particular receptor, the publication reports: Shared TCR sequences between patients were less evident than in mice, which may be partly attributable to HLA diversity in the patient population. Because the treated cohort was small and had just a single nonresponder, larger studies are needed to establish links between baseline CD8+ expansion and response. Compared with normal scalp, lesional scalp, particularly in alopecia totalis/universalis, had higher clonality and more expanded CD8+ clones, which suggests antigenic drive. During tofacitinib treatment, many expanded lesional clones remained in scalp and blood, and this persistence may partly explain relapse after treatment is stopped. With tofacitinib, both scalp clonality and the number of expanded CD8+ clones among the top 100 scalp clones went down significantly. Scalp TCR repertoire analysis is complicated because resident alphabeta T cells in normal human skin are also sequenced, whereas mouse skin is dominated by gammadelta T cells.

The library was produced with the immunoSEQ multiplex PCR assay. RNA was extracted from all samples and reverse transcribed into cDNA, which served as template for TCR sequencing. SuperScript III was used to make first-strand cDNA, primed with a 2:1 mix of oligo-dT and random hexamers. A synthetic immune receptor repertoire was used to assess amplification bias, and residual bias was removed computationally. As for the authors' bioinformatics: Raw reads were preprocessed for error removal, and CDR3 was defined according to IMGT conventions as running from the conserved cysteine to phenylalanine. To get clonality, Shannon entropy was normalized by log2 of the number of productive unique TCRs and the result was subtracted from 1. CD4 or CD8 identity of scalp clones was inferred by cross-referencing scalp TCRbeta sequences with sorted blood CD4 and CD8 repertoires. The source is immuneACCESS, and TCRdb retained only in-frame sequences with V and J called. Part of the clones is not carried over; for the studies checked, unresolved V genes explain less than half of this, and the remainder is unexplained. V, J and clone size were drawn from that table, and D and trimming were deduced from the DNA. This sample gives 10,000 to 15,000 clones in total; about 65% of them show up just once. The leading ten clones occupy roughly 7% of the sample.

The time point label, read with the paper, signifies: four to five weeks on oral tofacitinib. The treatment or condition label of this sample denotes: oral pan-JAK inhibitor, 5-10 mg twice daily. Lesional scalp punch biopsies and peripheral blood were collected from alopecia areata patients. Human scalp biopsies were fixed immediately in PAXgene tissue containers. The receptor was isolated from a human donor with alopecia areata. Sequenced here: skin, sampled at week 4, from a patient treated with tofacitinib.

The CDR3 here reads CASSPREGAPYGYTF. The nucleotides are TGCGCCAGCAGCCCCCGTGAGGGGGCACCCTATGGCTACACCTTC. The sequence links TRBV4-3 to TRBJ1-2, with 7 bases in between that match TRBD1. Measured from the cysteine to the phenylalanine, the CDR3 is 15 residues long. Of all the DNA, just the CDR3 is kept, 45 bases in frame from base 1. CDR1 is given as LGHNA and CDR2 as YSLEER, both from the germline V gene. V and J are trimmed by 4 bases and 4 bases, and the gene matches miss 9 bases of the junction.